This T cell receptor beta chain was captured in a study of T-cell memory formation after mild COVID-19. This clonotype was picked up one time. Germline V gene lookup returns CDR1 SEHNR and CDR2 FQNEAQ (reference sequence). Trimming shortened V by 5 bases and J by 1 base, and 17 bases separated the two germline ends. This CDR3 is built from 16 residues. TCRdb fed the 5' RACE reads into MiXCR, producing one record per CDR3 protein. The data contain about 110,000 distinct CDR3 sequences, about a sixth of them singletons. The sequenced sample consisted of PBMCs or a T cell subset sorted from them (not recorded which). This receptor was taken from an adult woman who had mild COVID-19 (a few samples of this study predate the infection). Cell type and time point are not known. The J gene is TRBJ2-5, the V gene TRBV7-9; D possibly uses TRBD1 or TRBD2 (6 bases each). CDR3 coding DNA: TGTGCCAGCAGCCAAGGGCTAGGGGGGATCCAAGAGACCCAGTACTTC. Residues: CASSQGLGGIQETQYF.